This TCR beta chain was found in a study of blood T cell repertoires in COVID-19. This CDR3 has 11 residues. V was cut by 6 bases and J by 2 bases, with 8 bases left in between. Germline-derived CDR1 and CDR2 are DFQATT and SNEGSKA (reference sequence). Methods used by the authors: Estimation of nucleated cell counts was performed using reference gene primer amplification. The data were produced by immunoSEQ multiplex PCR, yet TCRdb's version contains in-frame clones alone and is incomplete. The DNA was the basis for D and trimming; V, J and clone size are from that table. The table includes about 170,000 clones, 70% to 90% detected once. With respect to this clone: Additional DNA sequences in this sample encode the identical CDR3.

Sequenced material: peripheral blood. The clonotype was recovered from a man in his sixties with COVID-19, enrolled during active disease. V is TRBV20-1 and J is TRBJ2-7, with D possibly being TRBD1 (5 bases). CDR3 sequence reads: CSADRAYEQYF. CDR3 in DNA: TGCAGTGCCGACAGAGCCTACGAGCAGTACTTC.